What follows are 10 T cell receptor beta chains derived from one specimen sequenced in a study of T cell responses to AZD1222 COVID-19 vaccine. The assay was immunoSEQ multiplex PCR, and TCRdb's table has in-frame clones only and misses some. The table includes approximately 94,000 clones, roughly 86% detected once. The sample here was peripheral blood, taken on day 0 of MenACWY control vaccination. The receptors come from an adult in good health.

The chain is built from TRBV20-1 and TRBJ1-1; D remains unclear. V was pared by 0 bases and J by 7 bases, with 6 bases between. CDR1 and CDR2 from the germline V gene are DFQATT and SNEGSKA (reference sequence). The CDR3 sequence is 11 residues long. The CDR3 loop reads CSARDEGEAFF. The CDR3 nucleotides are TGCAGTGCTAGAGATGAAGGTGAAGCTTTCTTT.

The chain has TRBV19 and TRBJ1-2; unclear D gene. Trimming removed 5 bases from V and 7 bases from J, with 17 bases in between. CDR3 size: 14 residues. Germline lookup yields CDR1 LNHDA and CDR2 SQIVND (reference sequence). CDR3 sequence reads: CASSDSGRRGGYTF. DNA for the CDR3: TGTGCCAGTAGTGACTCGGGCCGTCGCGGTGGCTACACCTTC.

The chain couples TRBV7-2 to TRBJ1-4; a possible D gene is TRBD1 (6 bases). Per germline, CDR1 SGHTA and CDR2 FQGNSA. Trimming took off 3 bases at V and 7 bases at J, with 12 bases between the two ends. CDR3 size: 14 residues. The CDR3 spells CASSFTGIGEKLFF. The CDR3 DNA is TGTGCCAGCAGCTTCACAGGGATTGGTGAAAAACTGTTTTTT. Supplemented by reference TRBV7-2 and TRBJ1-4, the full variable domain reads GAGVSQSPSNKVTEKGKDVELRCDPISGHTALYWYRQSLGQGLEFLIYFQGNSAPDKSGLPSDRFSAERTGGSVSTLTIQRTQQEDSAVYLCASSFTGIGEKLFFGSGTQLSVL.

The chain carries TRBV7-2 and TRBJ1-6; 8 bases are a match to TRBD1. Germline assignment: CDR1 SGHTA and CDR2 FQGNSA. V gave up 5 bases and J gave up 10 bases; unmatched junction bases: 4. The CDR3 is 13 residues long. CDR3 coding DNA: TGTGCCAGCAGCCTGACAGGGGTGTCACCCCTCCACTTT. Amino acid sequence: CASSLTGVSPLHF.

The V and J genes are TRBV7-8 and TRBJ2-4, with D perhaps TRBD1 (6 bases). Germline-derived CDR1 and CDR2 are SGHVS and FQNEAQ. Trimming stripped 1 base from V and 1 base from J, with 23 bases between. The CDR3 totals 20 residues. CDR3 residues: CASSLGRVIGAGVAKNIQYF. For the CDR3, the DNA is TGTGCCAGCAGCTTAGGCAGGGTCATCGGGGCAGGGGTTGCCAAAAACATTCAGTACTTC.

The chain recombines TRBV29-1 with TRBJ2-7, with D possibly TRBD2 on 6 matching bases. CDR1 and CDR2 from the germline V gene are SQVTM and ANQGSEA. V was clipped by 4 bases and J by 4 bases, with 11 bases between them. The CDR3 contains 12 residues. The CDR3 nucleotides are TGCAGCGTTGGCCCTAGCGATTACGAGCAGTACTTC. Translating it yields CSVGPSDYEQYF.

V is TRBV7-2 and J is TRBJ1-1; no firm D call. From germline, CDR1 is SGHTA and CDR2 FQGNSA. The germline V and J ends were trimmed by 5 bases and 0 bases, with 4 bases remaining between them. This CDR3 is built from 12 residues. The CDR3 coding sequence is TGTGCCAGCAGCCGGGTGAACACTGAAGCTTTCTTT. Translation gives CASSRVNTEAFF.

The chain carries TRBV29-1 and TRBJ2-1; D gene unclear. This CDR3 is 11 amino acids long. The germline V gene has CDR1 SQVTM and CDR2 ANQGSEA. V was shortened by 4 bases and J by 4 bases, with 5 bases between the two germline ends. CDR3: CSVVVYNEQFF. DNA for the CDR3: TGCAGCGTTGTCGTGTACAATGAGCAGTTCTTC.

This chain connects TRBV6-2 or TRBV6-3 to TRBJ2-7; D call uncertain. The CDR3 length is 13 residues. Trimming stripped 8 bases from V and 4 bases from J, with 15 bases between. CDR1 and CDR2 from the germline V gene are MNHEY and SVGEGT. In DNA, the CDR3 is TGTGCCAGCGGCCCGCGGCCTCGATACGAGCAGTACTTC. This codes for CASGPRPRYEQYF.

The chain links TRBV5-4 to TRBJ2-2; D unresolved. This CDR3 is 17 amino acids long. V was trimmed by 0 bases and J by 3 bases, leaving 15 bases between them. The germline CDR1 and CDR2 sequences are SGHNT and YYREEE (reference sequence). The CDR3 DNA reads TGTGCCAGCAGCTTGGCTTTCGCAACTCCGGACACCGGGGAGCTGTTTTTT. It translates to CASSLAFATPDTGELFF. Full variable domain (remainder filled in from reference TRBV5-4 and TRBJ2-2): ETGVTQSPTHLIKTRGQQVTLRCSSQSGHNTVSWYQQALGQGPQFIFQYYREEENGRGNFPPRFSGLQFPNYSSELNVNALELDDSALYLCASSLAFATPDTGELFFGEGSRLTVL.